What follows is one T cell receptor (beta chain) and its context. Its specificity is unknown. Cryopreserved PBMCs were the source of about 1.9 micrograms of genomic DNA, which went to TCR beta libraries. With 2 bases removed from V and 5 bases from J, the gap between germline ends came to 10 bases. CDR1 is LNHDA and CDR2 is SQIVND in the germline V gene (reference sequence). The CDR3 is made up of 14 amino acids. The table came from immunoSEQ multiplex PCR; TCRdb's copy has only in-frame clones and leaves some out. The repertoire holds about 300,000 clones, more than 70% seen once, with about 5.8% in the top ten. This entry comes from a study of cytotoxic CD8 clonotypes in ibrutinib-treated CLL. The wider study: The sample average was about 240,000 productive templates and 85,000 to 95,000 productive rearrangements.

Study-level findings and limits: Clonality was higher at ibrutinib response and returned toward baseline at progression. Stable or contracted on treatment, public clonotypes were also uncommon.

The sample consisted of PBMCs, taken at disease progression, from a patient treated with ibrutinib. The receptor comes from a human donor with chronic lymphocytic leukemia. The chain employs TRBV19 and TRBJ1-5; weak D call: TRBD1 (6 bases). This CDR3 reads CASSIRGVHQPQHF. For the CDR3, the DNA is TGTGCCAGTAGTATAAGGGGGGTTCATCAGCCCCAGCATTTT.